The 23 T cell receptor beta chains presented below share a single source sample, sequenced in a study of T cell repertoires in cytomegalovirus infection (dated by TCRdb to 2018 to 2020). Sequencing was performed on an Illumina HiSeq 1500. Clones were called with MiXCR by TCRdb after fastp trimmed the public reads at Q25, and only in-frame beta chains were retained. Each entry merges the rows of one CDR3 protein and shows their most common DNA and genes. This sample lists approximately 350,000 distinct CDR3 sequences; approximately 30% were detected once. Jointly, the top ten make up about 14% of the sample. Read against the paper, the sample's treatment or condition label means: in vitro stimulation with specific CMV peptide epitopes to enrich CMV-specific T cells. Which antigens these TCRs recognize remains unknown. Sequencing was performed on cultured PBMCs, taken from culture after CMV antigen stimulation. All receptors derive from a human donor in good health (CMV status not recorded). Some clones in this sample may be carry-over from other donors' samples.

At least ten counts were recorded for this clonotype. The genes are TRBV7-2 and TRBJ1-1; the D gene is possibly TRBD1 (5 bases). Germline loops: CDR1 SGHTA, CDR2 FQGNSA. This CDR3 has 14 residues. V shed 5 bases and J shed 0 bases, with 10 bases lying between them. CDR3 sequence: CASSLTVLNTEAFF. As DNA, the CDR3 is TGTGCCAGCAGCCTGACAGTATTGAACACTGAAGCTTTCTTT.

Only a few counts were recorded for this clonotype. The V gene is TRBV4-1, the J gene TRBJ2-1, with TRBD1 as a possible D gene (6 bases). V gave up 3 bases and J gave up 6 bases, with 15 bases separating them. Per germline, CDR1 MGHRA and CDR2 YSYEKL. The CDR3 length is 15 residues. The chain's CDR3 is CASSHEDRFGNEQFF. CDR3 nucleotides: TGCGCCAGCAGCCATGAAGACAGGTTCGGCAATGAGCAGTTCTTC.

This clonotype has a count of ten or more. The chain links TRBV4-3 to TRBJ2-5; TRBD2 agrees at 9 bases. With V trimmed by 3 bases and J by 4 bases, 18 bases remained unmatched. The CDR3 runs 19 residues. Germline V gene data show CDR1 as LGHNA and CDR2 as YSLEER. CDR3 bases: TGCGCCAGCAGCCACGGGACTAGCAGACTCTGCGGCCGGGGAGAGACCCAGTACTTC. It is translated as CASSHGTSRLCGRGETQYF.

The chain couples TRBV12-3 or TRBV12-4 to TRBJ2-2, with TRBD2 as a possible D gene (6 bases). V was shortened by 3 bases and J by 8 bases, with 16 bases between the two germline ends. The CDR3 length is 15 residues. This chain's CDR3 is CASSLGVGSIGELFF. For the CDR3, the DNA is TGTGCCAGCAGTTTGGGGGTCGGGAGTATTGGGGAGCTGTTTTTT.

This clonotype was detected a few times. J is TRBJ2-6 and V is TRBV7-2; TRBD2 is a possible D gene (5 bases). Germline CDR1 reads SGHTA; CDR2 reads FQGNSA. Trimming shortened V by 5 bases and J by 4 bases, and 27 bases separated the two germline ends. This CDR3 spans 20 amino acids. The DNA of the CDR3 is TGTGCCAGCAGCCCGCCCCCAGTGGACTCGGGTCTCTGGGGGGCCAACGTCCTGACTTTC. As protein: CASSPPPVDSGLWGANVLTF.

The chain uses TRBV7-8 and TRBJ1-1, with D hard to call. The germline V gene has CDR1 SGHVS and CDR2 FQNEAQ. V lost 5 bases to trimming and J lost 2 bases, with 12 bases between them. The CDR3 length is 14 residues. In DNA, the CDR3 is TGTGCCAGCAGCCCGGACCGATTAAACACTGAAGCTTTCTTT. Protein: CASSPDRLNTEAFF. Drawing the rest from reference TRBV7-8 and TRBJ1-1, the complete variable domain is GAGVSQSPRYKVAKRGQDVALRCDPISGHVSLFWYQQALGQGPEFLTYFQNEAQLDKSGLPSDRFFAERPEGSVSTLKIQRTQQEDSAVYLCASSPDRLNTEAFFGQGTRLTVV.

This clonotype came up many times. CDR3 DNA sequence: TGTGCCAGCAGCGCCGGACAGGGAAAAGAAGAGACCCAGTACTTC. Its translation is CASSAGQGKEETQYF. The chain couples TRBV11-3 to TRBJ2-5; 8 bases are shared with TRBD1. V shed 5 bases, J shed 3 bases, and the junction held 8 bases outside the gene matches. Germline V lookup: CDR1 SGHNT, CDR2 YENEEA. The CDR3 runs to 15 residues. The variable domain in full, completed from reference TRBV11-3 and TRBJ2-5, reads EAGVVQSPRYKIIEKKQPVAFWCNPISGHNTLYWYLQNLGQGPELLIRYENEEAVDDSQLPKDRFSAERLKGVDSTLKIQPAELGDSAVYLCASSAGQGKEETQYFGPGTRLLVL.

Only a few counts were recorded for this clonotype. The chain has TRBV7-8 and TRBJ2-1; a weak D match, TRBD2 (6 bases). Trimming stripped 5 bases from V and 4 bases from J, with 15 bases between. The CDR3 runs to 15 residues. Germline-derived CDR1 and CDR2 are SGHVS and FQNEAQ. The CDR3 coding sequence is TGTGCCAGCAGCCAGAGGGCGGGATCTTACAATGAGCAGTTCTTC. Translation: CASSQRAGSYNEQFF.

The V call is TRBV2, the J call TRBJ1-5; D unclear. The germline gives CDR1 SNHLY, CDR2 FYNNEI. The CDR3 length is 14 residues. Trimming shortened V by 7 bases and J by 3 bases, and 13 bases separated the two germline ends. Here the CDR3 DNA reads TGTGCCAGCACCCCGCAGAAATACAATCAGCCCCAGCATTTT. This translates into CASTPQKYNQPQHF.

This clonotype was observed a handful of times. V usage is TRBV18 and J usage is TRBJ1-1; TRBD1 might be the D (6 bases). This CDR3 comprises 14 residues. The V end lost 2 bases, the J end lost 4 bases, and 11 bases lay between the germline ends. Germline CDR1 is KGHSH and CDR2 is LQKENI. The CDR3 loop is CASSPTQGGTEAFF. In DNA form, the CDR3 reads TGTGCCAGCTCACCAACACAGGGAGGCACTGAAGCTTTCTTT.

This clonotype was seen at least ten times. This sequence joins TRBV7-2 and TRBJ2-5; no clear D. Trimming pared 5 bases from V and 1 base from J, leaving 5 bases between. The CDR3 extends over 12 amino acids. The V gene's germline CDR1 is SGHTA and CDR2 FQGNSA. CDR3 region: CASSPSQETQYF. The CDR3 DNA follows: TGTGCCAGCAGCCCATCCCAAGAGACCCAGTACTTC.

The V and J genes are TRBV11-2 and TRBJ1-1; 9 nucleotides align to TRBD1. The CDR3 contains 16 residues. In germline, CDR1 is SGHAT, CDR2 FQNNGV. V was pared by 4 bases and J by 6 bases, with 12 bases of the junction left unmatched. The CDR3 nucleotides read TGTGCCAGCAGCTCCTTCCCGGGACAGGGTTACGCTGAAGCTTTCTTT. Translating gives CASSSFPGQGYAEAFF.

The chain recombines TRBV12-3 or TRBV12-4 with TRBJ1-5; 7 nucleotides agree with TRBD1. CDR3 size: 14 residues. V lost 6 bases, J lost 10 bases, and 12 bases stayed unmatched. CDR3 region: CASSRARGPEPQHF. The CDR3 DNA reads TGTGCCAGCAGCAGGGCGAGGGGGCCCGAACCCCAGCATTTT.

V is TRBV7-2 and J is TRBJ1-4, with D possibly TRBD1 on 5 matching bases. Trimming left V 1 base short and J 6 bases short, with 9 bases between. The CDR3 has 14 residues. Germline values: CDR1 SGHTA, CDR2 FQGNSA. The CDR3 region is CASSLDGTDEKLFF. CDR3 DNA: TGTGCCAGCAGCTTAGACGGGACCGATGAAAAACTGTTTTTT.

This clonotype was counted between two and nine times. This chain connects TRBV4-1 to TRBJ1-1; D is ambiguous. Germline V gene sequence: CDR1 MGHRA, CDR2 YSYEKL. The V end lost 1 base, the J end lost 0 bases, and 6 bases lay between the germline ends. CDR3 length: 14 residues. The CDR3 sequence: CASSQGQLNTEAFF. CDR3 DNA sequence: TGCGCCAGCAGCCAAGGTCAATTGAACACTGAAGCTTTCTTT.

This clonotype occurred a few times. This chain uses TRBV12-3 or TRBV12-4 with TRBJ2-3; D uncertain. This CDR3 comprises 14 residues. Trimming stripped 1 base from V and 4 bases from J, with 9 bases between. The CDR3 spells CASSLEVAPDTQYF. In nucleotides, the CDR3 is TGTGCCAGCAGTTTAGAAGTAGCCCCAGATACGCAGTATTTT.

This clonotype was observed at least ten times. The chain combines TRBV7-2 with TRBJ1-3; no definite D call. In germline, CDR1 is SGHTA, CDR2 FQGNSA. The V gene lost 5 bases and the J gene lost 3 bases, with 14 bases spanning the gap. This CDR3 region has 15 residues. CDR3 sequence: CASSPGGVIGNTIYF. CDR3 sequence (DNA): TGTGCCAGCAGCCCCGGTGGGGTGATTGGAAACACCATATATTTT.

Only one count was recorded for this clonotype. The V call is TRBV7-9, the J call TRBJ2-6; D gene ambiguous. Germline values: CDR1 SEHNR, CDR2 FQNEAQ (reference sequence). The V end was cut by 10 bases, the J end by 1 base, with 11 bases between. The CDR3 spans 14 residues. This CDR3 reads CATHIGSGANVLTF. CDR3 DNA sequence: TGTGCCACCCACATTGGGTCTGGGGCCAACGTCCTGACTTTC.

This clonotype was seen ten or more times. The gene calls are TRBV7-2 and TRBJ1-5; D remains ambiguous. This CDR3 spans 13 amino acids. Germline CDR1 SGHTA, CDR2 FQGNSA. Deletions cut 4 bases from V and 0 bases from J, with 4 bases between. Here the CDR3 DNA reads TGTGCCAGCAGCTATTATAGCAATCAGCCCCAGCATTTT. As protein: CASSYYSNQPQHF.

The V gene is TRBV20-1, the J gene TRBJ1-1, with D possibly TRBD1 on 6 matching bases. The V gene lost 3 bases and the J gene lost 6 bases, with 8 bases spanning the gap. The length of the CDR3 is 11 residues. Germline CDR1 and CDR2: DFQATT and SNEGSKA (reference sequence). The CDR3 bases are TGCAGTGCTAGTAGACAGGCTGAAGCTTTCTTT. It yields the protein CSASRQAEAFF.

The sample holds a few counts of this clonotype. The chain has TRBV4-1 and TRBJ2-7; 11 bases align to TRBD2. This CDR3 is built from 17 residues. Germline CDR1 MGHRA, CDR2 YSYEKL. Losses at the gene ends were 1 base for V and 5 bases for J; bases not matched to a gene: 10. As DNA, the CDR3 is TGCGCCAGCAGCCAAGTCACCCGACTAGCGGGAATCAACGAGCAGTACTTC. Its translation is CASSQVTRLAGINEQYF.

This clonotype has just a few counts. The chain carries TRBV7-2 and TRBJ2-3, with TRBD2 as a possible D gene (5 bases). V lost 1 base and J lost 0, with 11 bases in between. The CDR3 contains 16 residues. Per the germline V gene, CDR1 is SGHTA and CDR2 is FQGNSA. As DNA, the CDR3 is TGTGCCAGCAGCTTAGATAGCGACTTTAGCACAGATACGCAGTATTTT. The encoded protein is CASSLDSDFSTDTQYF. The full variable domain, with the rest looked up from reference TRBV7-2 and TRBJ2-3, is GAGVSQSPSNKVTEKGKDVELRCDPISGHTALYWYRQSLGQGLEFLIYFQGNSAPDKSGLPSDRFSAERTGGSVSTLTIQRTQQEDSAVYLCASSLDSDFSTDTQYFGPGTRLTVL.

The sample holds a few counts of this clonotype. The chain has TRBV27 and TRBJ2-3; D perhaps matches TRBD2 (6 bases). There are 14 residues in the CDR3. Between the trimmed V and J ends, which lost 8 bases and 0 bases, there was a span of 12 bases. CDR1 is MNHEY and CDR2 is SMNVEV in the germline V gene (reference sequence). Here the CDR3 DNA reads TGTGCCAGCTGGGGCGGGGTTAGCACAGATACGCAGTATTTT. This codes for CASWGGVSTDTQYF.